The 10 T cell receptor beta chains below were found in one sample sequenced in a study of blood T cell repertoires in COVID-19. The protocol was immunoSEQ multiplex PCR, while the TCRdb copy is restricted to in-frame clones and leaves out a portion. The sample lists under 250,000 clones; about 94% were seen once. Sequencing was carried out using peripheral blood. The receptors come from a man in his sixties with COVID-19, enrolled during active disease.

The V and J genes are TRBV2 and TRBJ1-2; no clear D gene. Trimming left V 3 bases short and J 1 base short, with 6 bases between. CDR1 and CDR2 (germline): SNHLY, FYNNEI. This CDR3 has 13 amino acids. The CDR3 sequence is CASSDTFNYGYTF. The CDR3 nucleotides are TGTGCCAGCAGTGACACTTTTAACTATGGCTACACCTTC.

The chain joins TRBV2 to TRBJ1-2, with D perhaps TRBD1 (5 bases). Germline lookup yields CDR1 SNHLY and CDR2 FYNNEI. The CDR3 consists of 14 residues. Trimming cost V 2 bases and J 6 bases, with 13 bases left between them. The CDR3 sequence is CASSERGRGDGYTF. CDR3 coding DNA: TGTGCCAGCAGTGAACGGGGGAGAGGGGATGGCTACACCTTC.

A word on this clone: Distinct nucleotide sequences in the sample also encode this CDR3. The chain joins TRBV5-5 to TRBJ1-2; D may be TRBD1 (5 bases). The CDR3 loop spans 13 amino acids. Germline V gives CDR1 SGHKS, CDR2 YYEKEE (reference sequence). V gave up 1 base and J gave up 2 bases, with 6 bases separating them. The CDR3 is CASSLRGNYGYTF. In nucleotides, the CDR3 is TGTGCCAGCAGCTTGAGGGGAAACTATGGCTACACCTTC. The full variable domain, in which reference TRBV5-5 and TRBJ1-2 provide the parts outside the CDR3, is DAGVTQSPTHLIKTRGQQVTLRCSPISGHKSVSWYQQVLGQGPQFIFQYYEKEERGRGNFPDRFSARQFPNYSSELNVNALLLGDSALYLCASSLRGNYGYTFGSGTRLTVV.

This clone is a singleton in its sample. This sequence joins TRBV2 and TRBJ2-7, with a weak D call TRBD1 (6 bases). The CDR3 spans 13 residues. Germline V lookup: CDR1 SNHLY, CDR2 FYNNEI. Trimming removed 3 bases from V and 3 bases from J, with 9 bases in between. CDR3 coding DNA: TGTGCCAGCAGTGACGGGACATTCTACGAGCAGTACTTC. Its protein product is CASSDGTFYEQYF.

This rearrangement joins TRBV7-3 to TRBJ2-2; D might be TRBD1 (6 bases). V shed 3 bases and J shed 6 bases, with 14 bases lying between them. CDR1 is SGHTA, CDR2 FQGTGA, per germline. This CDR3 contains 15 residues. CDR3 protein: CASSFRGGRAGELFF. CDR3 DNA sequence: TGTGCCAGCAGCTTCCGAGGGGGTCGGGCCGGGGAGCTGTTTTTT. The variable domain in full, completed from reference TRBV7-3 and TRBJ2-2, reads GAGVSQTPSNKVTEKGKYVELRCDPISGHTALYWYRQSLGQGPEFLIYFQGTGAADDSGLPNDRFFAVRPEGSVSTLKIQRTERGDSAVYLCASSFRGGRAGELFFGEGSRLTVL.

V and J are TRBV18 and TRBJ1-1; the match to TRBD1 covers 7 bases. CDR3 length: 14 amino acids. Trimming cost V 4 bases and J 7 bases; bases outside gene matches: 9. Germline CDR1 KGHSH, CDR2 LQKENI. CDR3 in DNA: TGTGCCAGCTCACAAGACAGGGCCGTCGGTGAAGCTTTCTTT. The encoded protein is CASSQDRAVGEAFF.

The chain is built from TRBV10-3 and TRBJ1-1, with D maybe TRBD1 (5 bases). CDR3 length: 15 amino acids. Trimming left V 0 bases short and J 0 bases short, with 8 bases between. Germline V gene sequence: CDR1 ENHRY, CDR2 SYGVKD. CDR3 loop: CAISESPGMNTEAFF. CDR3 nucleotides: TGTGCCATCAGTGAGTCGCCAGGGATGAACACTGAAGCTTTCTTT.

This chain uses TRBV12-3 or TRBV12-4 with TRBJ2-7; tentatively, D is TRBD1 (5 bases). The CDR3 length is 13 residues. The V gene lost 6 bases and the J gene lost 3 bases, with 12 bases spanning the gap. The CDR3 sequence: CASRPTGSYEQYF. CDR3 nucleotides: TGTGCCAGCAGGCCCACAGGTAGCTACGAGCAGTACTTC.

Notes on this clone: A junction boundary mismatches the germline segment, possibly from a read error. This chain links TRBV2 with TRBJ2-2; 16 bases map to TRBD2. This CDR3 has 20 residues. Germline V lookup: CDR1 SNHLY, CDR2 FYNNEI. Here the CDR3 reads CASSEDGTSGGARNTGELFF. In nucleotides, the CDR3 is TGTGCCAGCAGCGAAGACGGGACTAGCGGGGGGGCGCGTAACACCGGGGAGCTGTTTTTT.

The chain combines TRBV28 with TRBJ2-7, with D possibly TRBD2 on 5 matching bases. The V and J ends lost 6 bases and 4 bases respectively, with 13 bases between them. The CDR3 totals 13 residues. CDR1 is MDHEN, CDR2 SYDVKM, per germline. The CDR3 loop is CASREAEQYEQYF. The CDR3 region has the DNA TGTGCCAGCAGAGAAGCGGAGCAATACGAGCAGTACTTC.